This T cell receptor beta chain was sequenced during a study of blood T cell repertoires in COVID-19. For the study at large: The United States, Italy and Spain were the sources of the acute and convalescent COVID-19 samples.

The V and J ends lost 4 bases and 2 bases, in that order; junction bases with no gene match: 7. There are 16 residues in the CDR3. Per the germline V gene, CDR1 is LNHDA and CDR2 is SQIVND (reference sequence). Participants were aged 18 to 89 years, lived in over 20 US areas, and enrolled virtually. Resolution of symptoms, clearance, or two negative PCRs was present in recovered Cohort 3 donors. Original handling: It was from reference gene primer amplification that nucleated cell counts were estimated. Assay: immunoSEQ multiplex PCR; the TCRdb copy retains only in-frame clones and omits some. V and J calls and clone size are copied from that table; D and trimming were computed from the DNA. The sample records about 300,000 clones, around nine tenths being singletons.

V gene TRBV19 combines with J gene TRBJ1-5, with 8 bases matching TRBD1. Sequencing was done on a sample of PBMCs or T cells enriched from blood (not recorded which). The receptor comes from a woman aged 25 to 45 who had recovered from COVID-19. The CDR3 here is CASSSGQGGGNQPQHF. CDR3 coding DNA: TGTGCCAGTAGTAGCGGACAGGGCGGGGGCAATCAGCCCCAGCATTTT.